This T cell receptor beta chain is drawn from a study of control samples from healthy donors and cancer patients. Germline V lookup: CDR1 GTSNPN, CDR2 SVGIG (reference sequence). This CDR3 contains 14 residues. V was pared by 2 bases and J by 4 bases, with 2 bases of the junction left unmatched. TCRdb's table, derived via immunoSEQ multiplex PCR, lists solely in-frame clones and lacks some. The sample has around 200,000 clones, approximately 92% seen once. This clonotype was obtained from a man younger than 35 in good health. The J gene is TRBJ2-1, the V gene TRBV30; 10 bases align to TRBD2. Sequences were obtained from blood. DNA for the CDR3: TGTGCCTGGAGTCTAGCGGGAGATTACAATGAGCAGTTCTTC. It specifies CAWSLAGDYNEQFF.